This entry lists 27 T cell receptor beta chains sequenced from one sample in a study of T cells in Graves' hyperthyroidism and ophthalmopathy. RNA transcripts served as the template for amplifying TCR beta CDR3 regions. Carried out on the TCR CDR3, a first-round RT-PCR used the HTBI primer set. MiXCR, applied by TCRdb to the multiplex PCR reads, yields one record per CDR3 protein. The sample has about 580,000 distinct CDR3 sequences, 46% seen once. The sample consisted of peripheral blood or thyroid tissue (not recorded which). All receptors come from a woman aged 18-29 years with Graves' hyperthyroidism.

The V call is TRBV20-1, the J call TRBJ2-5; 8 positions match TRBD2. CDR3 length: 15 amino acids. Germline V gene data show CDR1 as DFQATT and CDR2 as SNEGSKA (reference sequence). With V trimmed by 3 bases and J by 2 bases, 8 bases remained unmatched. The CDR3 here is CSARRKRGIQETQYF. The CDR3 bases are TGCAGTGCTAGGCGCAAGCGGGGGATTCAAGAGACCCAGTACTTC.

This clonotype was found many times. The chain joins TRBV4-2 to TRBJ2-5; 14 nucleotides agree with TRBD2. The V and J ends lost 3 bases and 1 base, in that order; junction bases with no gene match: 10. This CDR3 region has 19 residues. The germline gives CDR1 LGHNA, CDR2 YNFKEQ. The CDR3 here is CASSHFGTSGSRAQETQYF. DNA for the CDR3: TGTGCCAGCAGCCACTTCGGGACTAGCGGGAGTAGGGCCCAAGAGACCCAGTACTTC.

On this clonotype: The CDR3 end shows no conserved phenylalanine or tryptophan, and so a read error is likely. It is unclear where the CDR3 begins or ends on the DNA, so no DNA is shown, and the CDR3 is as TCRdb lists it. This chain links TRBV12-3 or TRBV12-4 with TRBJ1-6; TRBD1 was called by the table and not checked on the DNA. The CDR3 length equals 11 residues, ends included. The CDR3 loop is CASSLGAASNY.

This chain connects TRBV9 to TRBJ1-4; unclear D gene. CDR1 SGDLS and CDR2 YYNGEE come from the germline V gene. This CDR3 contains 16 residues. Trimming pared 0 bases from V and 5 bases from J, leaving 14 bases between. CDR3 in DNA: TGTGCCAGCAGCGTAGGGGGTTCAGCAAACAATGAAAAACTGTTTTTT. Translating gives CASSVGGSANNEKLFF.

At least ten counts were recorded for this clonotype. The chain is built from TRBV12-3 or TRBV12-4 and TRBJ1-5; a weak D match, TRBD1 (6 bases). V dropped 6 bases and J dropped 10 bases, with 19 bases sitting between them. The CDR3 is made up of 14 amino acids. The CDR3 sequence: CASRDTGFYSPQHF. For the CDR3, the DNA is TGTGCCAGCAGAGACACAGGGTTCTATTCACCCCAGCATTTT.

The chain has TRBV15 and TRBJ1-5; D gene uncertain. This CDR3 contains 15 residues. In germline, CDR1 is LNHNV, CDR2 YYDKDF (reference sequence). Between the trimmed V and J ends, which lost 1 base and 11 bases, there was a span of 18 bases. DNA of the CDR3: TGTGCCACCAGCAGAGCAGAAGAGGACGTGGAGACCCAGCATTTT. This encodes CATSRAEEDVETQHF.

This chain joins TRBV6-1 and TRBJ1-1; D may be TRBD1 (6 bases). This CDR3 region has 13 residues. The germline CDR1 and CDR2 sequences are MNHNS and SASEGT. Trimming took off 9 bases at V and 4 bases at J, with 15 bases between the two ends. CDR3 sequence: CASRRGGVTEAFF. The CDR3 DNA follows: TGTGCCAGTAGGAGAGGGGGGGTCACTGAAGCTTTCTTT.

This clonotype was counted at least ten times. The chain links TRBV28 to TRBJ2-7, with D unclear. The CDR3 covers 13 residues. Germline values: CDR1 MDHEN, CDR2 SYDVKM. Trimming pared 3 bases from V and 5 bases from J, leaving 11 bases between. The chain's CDR3 is CASSFTSINEQYF. Here the CDR3 DNA reads TGTGCCAGCAGTTTTACATCCATCAACGAGCAGTACTTC.

The table lists this clonotype with many counts. This sequence joins TRBV4-2 and TRBJ2-7; maybe TRBD1 (6 bases). The CDR3 sequence is 14 residues long. CDR1 is LGHNA and CDR2 is YNFKEQ in the germline V gene. Trimming left V 3 bases short and J 2 bases short, with 11 bases between. This CDR3 is CASSHTGYPYEQYF. The DNA of the CDR3 is TGTGCCAGCAGCCACACAGGGTACCCCTACGAGCAGTACTTC.

The chain employs TRBV7-3 and TRBJ1-1, with 10 bases identical to TRBD1. Trimming removed 3 bases from V and 0 bases from J; junction bases left unmatched: 4. CDR1 and CDR2 (germline): SGHTA, FQGTGA. CDR3 length equals 16 residues. The CDR3 coding sequence is TGTGCCAGCAGCTTGGGACAGGGGATATTGAACACTGAAGCTTTCTTT. It yields the protein CASSLGQGILNTEAFF.

Concerning this clonotype itself: A much larger clone differs from this one at a single base, so this may be a read error. The CDR3 carries no conserved terminal phenylalanine or tryptophan, so it likely arises from a read error. The V gene is TRBV4-1, the J gene TRBJ1-5; no firm D call. The germline V and J ends were trimmed by 1 base and 9 bases, with 10 bases remaining between them. CDR1 and CDR2 (germline): MGHRA, YSYEKL. The CDR3 loop spans 13 amino acids. CDR3 residues: CASSQGAIRPQHL. Here the CDR3 DNA reads TGCGCCAGCAGCCAAGGGGCCATCAGGCCCCAGCATCTT.

In the case of this clonotype: A read error may explain this, as a much larger clone is one base away. The V call is TRBV2, the J call TRBJ2-5; no reliable D call. The CDR3 totals 15 residues. With 1 base removed from V and 0 bases from J, the gap between germline ends came to 9 bases. The germline gives CDR1 SNHLY, CDR2 FYNNEI. The CDR3 spells CASSEVAANQETQYF. For the CDR3, the DNA is TGTGCCAGCAGTGAAGTCGCAGCGAACCAAGAGACCCAGTACTTC.

The chain has TRBV25-1 and TRBJ2-7; TRBD2 might be the D (5 bases). Germline CDR1 and CDR2: MGHDK and SYGVNS. The CDR3 has 13 residues. V lost 1 base, J lost 6 bases, and 10 bases lay in between. Written as DNA, the CDR3 is TGTGCCAGCAGTGAATCAAACCGGGGCGAGCAGTACTTC. Its translation: CASSESNRGEQYF.

V usage is TRBV20-1 and J usage is TRBJ1-2, with D possibly TRBD1 on 6 matching bases. Germline assignment: CDR1 DFQATT and CDR2 SNEGSKA (reference sequence). This CDR3 is 12 amino acids long. V was shortened by 3 bases and J by 8 bases, with 13 bases between the two germline ends. The CDR3 loop reads CSASTGARGYTF. The DNA of the CDR3 is TGCAGTGCTAGTACGGGGGCGCGAGGCTACACCTTC.

This clonotype came up once. The V and J genes are TRBV5-1 and TRBJ1-1; no clear D gene. Looked up from germline, CDR1 is SGHRS and CDR2 is YFSETQ. V lost 1 base, J lost 2 bases, and 15 bases lay in between. The CDR3 is 16 amino acids. The CDR3 sequence is CASSLTARATNTEAFF. In DNA form, the CDR3 reads TGCGCCAGCAGCTTGACCGCCCGGGCAACTAACACTGAAGCTTTCTTT.

This clonotype was picked up many times. The V call is TRBV3-1, the J call TRBJ2-7, with D maybe TRBD1 (7 bases). Trimming cost V 3 bases and J 4 bases, with 13 bases left between them. The CDR3 is 14 amino acids. The germline gives CDR1 LGHDT, CDR2 YNNKEL (reference sequence). The CDR3 DNA follows: TGTGCCAGCAGCCATTCAGGGGGAGGATACGAGCAGTACTTC. Its translation is CASSHSGGGYEQYF.

In its sample, this clonotype was seen many times. V and J are TRBV2 and TRBJ1-6; maybe TRBD1 (6 bases). Germline V gene data show CDR1 as SNHLY and CDR2 as FYNNEI. Trimming cost V 5 bases and J 9 bases, with 11 bases left between them. The CDR3 consists of 13 residues. CDR3 nucleotide sequence: TGTGCCAGCAGTCTTGGGGGGCCTTCACCCCTCCACTTT. It yields the protein CASSLGGPSPLHF.

This clonotype was detected once. The chain couples TRBV29-1 to TRBJ2-7; D gene ambiguous. Trimming stripped 8 bases from V and 2 bases from J, with 13 bases between. The CDR3 totals 12 residues. CDR1 and CDR2 (germline): SQVTM, ANQGSEA. CDR3 coding DNA: TGCAGCTCACCTAATCCCGCCTACGAGCAGTACTTC. Translated: CSSPNPAYEQYF.

The chain recombines TRBV7-3 with TRBJ2-5; 7 bases fit TRBD2. Germline loops: CDR1 SGHTA, CDR2 FQGTGA. V trimming: 7 bases; J trimming: 2 bases; junction bases outside the gene matches: 13. The CDR3 is 16 amino acids. The CDR3 spells CASIPGGAGLQETQYF. The CDR3 nucleotides are TGTGCCAGCATCCCGGGGGGAGCTGGCCTACAAGAGACCCAGTACTTC.

This clonotype was counted at least ten times. The chain joins TRBV5-1 to TRBJ1-2; TRBD1 might be the D (6 bases). Germline assignment: CDR1 SGHRS and CDR2 YFSETQ. The CDR3 runs to 17 residues. V lost 2 bases, J lost 1 base, and 18 bases lay in between. The CDR3 region is CASSFLGGREVNYGYTF. The DNA of the CDR3 is TGCGCCAGCAGCTTCCTCGGGGGGCGAGAGGTTAACTATGGCTACACCTTC.

About this clonotype itself: Since the CDR3 does not end with the conserved phenylalanine or tryptophan, this likely comes from a read error. The DNA is left out, because the CDR3 cannot be placed on it with certainty; the CDR3 is given as TCRdb lists it. V is TRBV2 and J is TRBJ1-6. In germline, CDR1 is SNHLY, CDR2 FYNNEI. The CDR3 contains 9 residues when both ends are counted. The CDR3 is CASSEAGPY.

A few counts support this clonotype. CDR3 residues: CATSKEVNNEQFF. CDR3 bases: TGTGCCACCAGTAAGGAGGTAAACAATGAGCAGTTCTTC. The rearrangement links TRBV24-1 to TRBJ2-1, with D tentatively TRBD2 (5 bases). Looked up from germline, CDR1 is KGHDR and CDR2 is SFDVKD. Deletions cut 6 bases from V and 5 bases from J, with 10 bases between. The CDR3 is made up of 13 amino acids.

V is TRBV5-1 and J is TRBJ1-2, with 8 bases matching TRBD1. This CDR3 spans 14 amino acids. V was clipped by 3 bases and J by 7 bases; unmatched bases: 8. Per germline, CDR1 SGHRS and CDR2 YFSETQ. The DNA of the CDR3 is TGCGCCAGCAGCTCGGGGACAGGCAGTTTTGGCTACACCTTC. Translated: CASSSGTGSFGYTF.

To note about this clonotype: A single base separates this from a much larger clone, so it may be a read error. V and J are TRBV20-1 and TRBJ2-7; no clear D gene. From germline, CDR1 is DFQATT and CDR2 SNEGSKA (reference sequence). Trimming cost V 3 bases and J 2 bases, with 11 bases left between them. The CDR3 is 13 residues long. The CDR3 loop reads CSARSVPAYEQYF. The CDR3 DNA reads as TGCAGTGCTAGGAGCGTTCCGGCCTACGAGCAGTACTTC.

The rearrangement uses TRBV7-2 and TRBJ1-5, with D unresolved. The CDR3 contains 14 residues. V lost 1 base to trimming and J lost 3 bases, with 7 bases between them. Germline V CDR1 and CDR2: SGHTA, FQGNSA. For the CDR3, the DNA is TGTACCAGCAGCTTAGTTAGCGCCAATCAGCCCCAGCATTTT. Translated, it gives CTSSLVSANQPQHF.

Comment on this clonotype: The germline gene is not matched at one end of the junction; a read error may be the cause. The rearrangement links TRBV12-3 or TRBV12-4 to TRBJ2-6; tentatively, D is TRBD1 (6 bases). The CDR3 runs to 12 residues. The CDR3 sequence is CASRDSLNTEAF. DNA for the CDR3: TGTGCCAGCAGGGACAGCTTGAACACTGAAGCTTTC.

This clonotype was counted ten times or more. The V gene is TRBV6-1, the J gene TRBJ2-7, with D unclear. CDR1 and CDR2 from the germline V gene are MNHNS and SASEGT. This CDR3 has 14 amino acids. With 7 bases removed from V and 3 bases from J, the gap between germline ends came to 16 bases. The CDR3 sequence is CASISDPPYYEQYF. In nucleotides, the CDR3 is TGTGCCAGCATTTCTGACCCTCCTTACTACGAGCAGTACTTC.